This TCR beta chain comes out of a study of regulatory T cells in long-lasting Graves disease. This clonotype has a handful of counts. Antigen unknown. Investigators prepared the TCR beta libraries by applying iRepertoire HTBI primers and Arm-PCR of CDR3 regions. TCRdb analysed the multiplex PCR reads with MiXCR anew, one entry per CDR3 protein. The data show 550,000 to 600,000 distinct CDR3 sequences, about 16% seen once. Time point: newly diagnosed GD, antithyroid drugs for less than 3 months. From RNA extracted from PBMCs, the TCR library was made. Whole-study results and caveats: The work looked only at peripheral blood and did not look at thyroid tissue. TCR diversity was lower in persistent Graves' patients than in newly diagnosed ones. Favored usage of TRBV28, TRBJ1-2 and TRBJ2-5 was recorded in persistent disease.

The CDR3 consists of 14 residues. V was clipped by 9 bases and J by 11 bases, with 23 bases between them. The same sample was also used in a study of T cells in Graves' hyperthyroidism and ophthalmopathy. That report adds: Most clonotypes expanded in thyroid above 0.001 were likewise present in blood.

The receptor was derived from a man aged 18 to 30 with Graves disease. This specimen consisted of peripheral blood mononuclear cells (PBMCs), obtained at new diagnosis, from a patient treated with antithyroid drugs. The genes are TRBV12-3 or TRBV12-4 and TRBJ2-1; either TRBD1 or TRBD2 may supply D (6 bases each). CDR3 bases: TGTGCCAGTCAAATAGGGGGGAGTGGACTCAAGCAGTTCTTC. This encodes CASQIGGSGLKQFF.